This TCR beta chain is from a study of kidney transplant recipient with SARS-CoV-2 infection. About this clonotype itself: This may arise from a read error, as a much more abundant clone is one base away.

Each CDR3 protein is one row after TCRdb ran MiXCR on the reads. The sample lists under 300,000 distinct CDR3 sequences; 25% to 35% were seen once. V gave up 4 bases and J gave up 9 bases, with 22 bases separating them. The CDR3 has 15 residues. Per germline, CDR1 GTSNPN and CDR2 SVGIG (reference sequence). The input for sequencing was a blood sample, taken at baseline and between days 110 and 120 from a kidney transplant recipient. The receptor was derived from a young adult male patient who had COVID-19 and was a kidney transplant recipient. Some T cells could come from the graft donor. The rearrangement joins TRBV30 to TRBJ2-1, with D possibly being TRBD2 (6 bases). The CDR3 bases are TGTGCCTGGACCCAATATTGGGGGGAGAGTAGTGAGCAGTTCTTC. Its translation is CAWTQYWGESSEQFF.